This T cell receptor (beta chain) was observed in a study of blood T cell repertoires in COVID-19. Here immunoSEQ multiplex PCR was the method, and the copy in TCRdb shows in-frame clones only, minus some. Among 150,000 to 200,000 clones listed, 82% were seen once. This CDR3 has 14 amino acids. Trimming cost V 4 bases and J 8 bases; bases outside gene matches: 7. CDR1 is SGHRS, CDR2 YFSETQ, per germline. This clone was counted a single time. The gene calls are TRBV5-1 and TRBJ1-5, with 9 bases that match TRBD1. Material: peripheral blood. This sequence was found in a woman younger than 45 with acute or convalescent COVID-19. The CDR3 region is CASSLDRGLEPQHF. The CDR3 DNA reads TGCGCCAGCAGCCTGGACAGGGGTTTAGAGCCCCAGCATTTT.